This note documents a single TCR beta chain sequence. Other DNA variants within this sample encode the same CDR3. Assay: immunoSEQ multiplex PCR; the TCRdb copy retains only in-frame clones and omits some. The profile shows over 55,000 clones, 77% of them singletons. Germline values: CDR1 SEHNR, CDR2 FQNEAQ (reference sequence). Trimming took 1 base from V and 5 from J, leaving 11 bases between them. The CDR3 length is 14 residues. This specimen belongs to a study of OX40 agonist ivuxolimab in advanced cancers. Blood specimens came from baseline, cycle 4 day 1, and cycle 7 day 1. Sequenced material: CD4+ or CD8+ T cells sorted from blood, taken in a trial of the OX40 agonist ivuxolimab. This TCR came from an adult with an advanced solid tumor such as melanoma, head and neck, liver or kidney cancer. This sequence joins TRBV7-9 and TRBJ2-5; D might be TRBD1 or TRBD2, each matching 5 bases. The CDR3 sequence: CASSLGQGEETQYF. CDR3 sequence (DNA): TGTGCCAGCAGCTTAGGGCAGGGAGAGGAGACCCAGTACTTC.